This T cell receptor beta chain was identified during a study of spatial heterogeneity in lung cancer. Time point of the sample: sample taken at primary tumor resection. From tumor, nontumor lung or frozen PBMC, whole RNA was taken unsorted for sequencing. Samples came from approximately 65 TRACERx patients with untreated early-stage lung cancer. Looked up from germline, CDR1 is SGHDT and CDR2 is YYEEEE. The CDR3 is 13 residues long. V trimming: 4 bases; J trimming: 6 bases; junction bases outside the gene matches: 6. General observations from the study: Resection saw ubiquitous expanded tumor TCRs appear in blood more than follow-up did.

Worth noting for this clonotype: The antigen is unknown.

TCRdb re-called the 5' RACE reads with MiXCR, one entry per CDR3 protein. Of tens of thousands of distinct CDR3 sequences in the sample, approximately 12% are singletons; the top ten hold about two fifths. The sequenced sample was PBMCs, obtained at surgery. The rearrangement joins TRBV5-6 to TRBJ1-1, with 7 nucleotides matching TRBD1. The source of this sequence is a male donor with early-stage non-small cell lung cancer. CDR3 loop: CASSPFDRAEAFF. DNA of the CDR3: TGTGCCAGCAGCCCATTTGACAGGGCTGAAGCTTTCTTT.